These 19 T cell receptor beta chains came from one sample sequenced in a study. TCRdb itself ran the 5' RACE reads through MiXCR, one entry per CDR3 protein. The data show 45,000 to 70,000 distinct CDR3 sequences, roughly 30% seen once. The sample consisted of tumor-infiltrating memory CD4+ T cells sorted from the breast tumor. Subset indicated: memory CD4+ T cells, CD4+CD45RO+CD25-. The receptors originated from a female donor with breast cancer.

This sequence joins TRBV9 and TRBJ2-1; a weak D match, TRBD1 (5 bases). Germline V gene data show CDR1 as SGDLS and CDR2 as YYNGEE. The V end was cut by 3 bases, the J end by 9 bases, with 22 bases between. The CDR3 totals 16 residues. The CDR3 bases are TGTGCCAGCAGCGCTTGGGTAGGGGCCCAAGGTGGTGAGCAGTTCTTC. It codes for CASSAWVGAQGGEQFF.

At least ten counts were recorded for this clonotype. The V and J genes are TRBV29-1 and TRBJ2-3; D gene ambiguous. The CDR3 runs to 12 residues. V was clipped by 6 bases and J by 5 bases, with 12 bases between them. The V gene's germline CDR1 is SQVTM and CDR2 ANQGSEA. CDR3 in DNA: TGCAGCGTATCACTCGACGGAGATACGCAGTATTTT. Protein product: CSVSLDGDTQYF.

This clonotype is medium-sized in the sample. The chain employs TRBV4-3 and TRBJ2-7, with 8 bases fitting TRBD2. Germline trimming cut 2 bases from V and 4 bases from J; bases unmatched to any gene: 7. Per the germline V gene, CDR1 is LGHNA and CDR2 is YSLEER. The CDR3 contains 15 residues. The CDR3 is CASSQNRAGGYEQYF. The CDR3 DNA follows: TGCGCCAGCAGCCAAAACAGGGCGGGGGGTTACGAGCAGTACTTC.

This clonotype was picked up a small number of times. CDR3 coding DNA: TGTGCCACCAGTCAGACCAATAATGAGCAGTTCTTC. Translated, it gives CATSQTNNEQFF. This chain uses TRBV24-1 with TRBJ2-1; no firm D call. The germline gives CDR1 KGHDR, CDR2 SFDVKD. The CDR3 has 12 amino acids. Trimming pared 6 bases from V and 7 bases from J, leaving 9 bases between.

Remarks on this clonotype: The conserved closing phenylalanine or tryptophan is absent in this CDR3, likely reflecting a read error. V is TRBV7-3 and J is TRBJ1-1, with no clear D. V was trimmed by 0 bases and J by 0 bases, leaving 2 bases between them. CDR1 is SGHTA, CDR2 FQGTGA, per germline. CDR3 size: 13 residues. CDR3 residues: CASSLTMNTEAFL. The CDR3 coding sequence is TGTGCCAGCAGCTTAACGATGAACACTGAAGCTTTCTTG.

This clonotype was seen a handful of times. This chain joins TRBV7-8 and TRBJ1-6; D unresolved. The CDR3 is made up of 14 amino acids. Germline CDR1 SGHVS, CDR2 FQNEAQ. The V gene lost 0 bases and the J gene lost 10 bases, with 10 bases spanning the gap. The chain's CDR3 is CASSLAGVRSPLHF. CDR3 coding DNA: TGTGCCAGCAGCTTAGCTGGTGTTCGGTCACCCCTCCACTTT.

The chain is built from TRBV5-1 and TRBJ1-2; D may be TRBD1 (6 bases). The CDR3 is made up of 13 amino acids. Germline V CDR1 and CDR2: SGHRS, YFSETQ. V lost 1 base and J lost 8, with 12 bases in between. The CDR3 spells CASSLTGSGGYTF. As DNA, the CDR3 is TGCGCCAGCAGCTTGACAGGGAGTGGCGGCTACACCTTC.

This sequence joins TRBV12-3 or TRBV12-4 and TRBJ2-5; TRBD1 might be the D (6 bases). CDR3 length equals 13 residues. V was trimmed by 6 bases and J by 2 bases, leaving 10 bases between them. The CDR3 loop reads CASRDSQQETQYF. CDR3 in DNA: TGTGCCAGCAGGGACAGTCAACAAGAGACCCAGTACTTC.

The rearrangement uses TRBV11-2 and TRBJ2-1; TRBD2 matches at 9 bases. CDR3 length: 15 amino acids. With 6 bases clipped from V and 4 bases from J, the junction kept 7 bases outside the gene matches. Germline CDR1 is SGHAT and CDR2 is FQNNGV. The CDR3 bases are TGTGCCAGCAGAATAGGGACTAGCCAGTACAATGAGCAGTTCTTC. Its translation: CASRIGTSQYNEQFF.

The chain uses TRBV20-1 and TRBJ2-7; 9 positions agree with TRBD1. Unmatched junction bases numbered 8, after V lost 6 bases and J lost 2 bases. The CDR3 runs 14 residues. In germline, CDR1 is DFQATT, CDR2 SNEGSKA (reference sequence). The CDR3 reads CSAIRDRVTYEQYF. CDR3 sequence (DNA): TGCAGTGCAATCCGGGACAGGGTCACCTACGAGCAGTACTTC.

This sequence joins TRBV6-5 and TRBJ1-1; D is unresolved. This CDR3 is built from 13 residues. Trimming stripped 6 bases from V and 0 bases from J, with 8 bases between. Germline-derived CDR1 and CDR2 are MNHEY and SVGAGI. The CDR3: CASSRGVNTEAFF. Here the CDR3 DNA reads TGTGCCAGCAGCCGTGGAGTGAACACTGAAGCTTTCTTT.

The chain recombines TRBV19 with TRBJ1-1; possible D gene TRBD1, 6 bases. V dropped 7 bases and J dropped 2 bases, with 11 bases sitting between them. This CDR3 has 13 residues. Germline loops: CDR1 LNHDA, CDR2 SQIVND (reference sequence). CDR3 coding DNA: TGTGCCAGTATAGGACAGACCAACACTGAAGCTTTCTTT. Translating it yields CASIGQTNTEAFF. The variable domain in full, completed from reference TRBV19 and TRBJ1-1, reads DGGITQSPKYLFRKEGQNVTLSCEQNLNHDAMYWYRQDPGQGLRLIYYSQIVNDFQKGDIAEGYSVSREKKESFPLTVTSAQKNPTAFYLCASIGQTNTEAFFGQGTRLTVV.

This clonotype has only a few counts. This sequence joins TRBV12-3 or TRBV12-4 and TRBJ1-1; 9 nucleotides agree with TRBD1. Trimming took 6 bases from V and 4 from J; bases not matched to a gene: 0. The CDR3 is made up of 12 amino acids. In DNA, the CDR3 is TGTGCCAGCAGGACAGGGGGCACTGAAGCTTTCTTT. Its protein is CASRTGGTEAFF.

This clonotype was picked up a small number of times. V is TRBV6-5 and J is TRBJ1-1; 8 bases match TRBD1. From germline, CDR1 is MNHEY and CDR2 SVGAGI. V gave up 6 bases and J gave up 3 bases; unmatched junction bases: 3. The CDR3 runs 13 residues. For the CDR3, the DNA is TGTGCCAGCAGCAGACAGGGGCACACTGAAGCTTTCTTT. Encoded protein: CASSRQGHTEAFF.

This clonotype was found many times. The rearrangement links TRBV7-9 to TRBJ2-5; 7 bases match TRBD2. From germline, CDR1 is SEHNR and CDR2 FQNEAQ (reference sequence). With V trimmed by 4 bases and J by 1 base, 3 bases remained unmatched. There are 14 residues in the CDR3. CDR3 region: CASSSTSPQETQYF. The CDR3 DNA reads as TGTGCCAGCAGCTCGACTAGCCCCCAAGAGACCCAGTACTTC.

V usage is TRBV6-6 and J usage is TRBJ2-1, with no clear D. Trimming shortened V by 6 bases and J by 5 bases, and 5 bases separated the two germline ends. This CDR3 has 11 residues. Germline assignment: CDR1 MNHNY and CDR2 SVGAGI (reference sequence). The CDR3 reads CASRGNNEQFF. The DNA of the CDR3 is TGTGCCAGCAGGGGAAACAATGAGCAGTTCTTC.

The chain uses TRBV5-5 and TRBJ1-2; the match to TRBD1 covers 8 bases. Trimming at V came to 4 bases and at J to 4 bases, leaving 9 bases not matched to a gene. This CDR3 contains 15 residues. The germline V gene has CDR1 SGHKS and CDR2 YYEKEE (reference sequence). The CDR3 DNA reads TGTGCCAGCAGCACCGCCGGGACAGGAGGCTATGGCTACACCTTC. Its protein product is CASSTAGTGGYGYTF.

This clonotype was counted between two and nine times. The V gene is TRBV7-9, the J gene TRBJ2-3, with 13 bases lining up with TRBD2. Germline loops: CDR1 SEHNR, CDR2 FQNEAQ (reference sequence). This CDR3 spans 18 amino acids. With 5 bases clipped from V and 0 bases from J, the junction kept 8 bases outside the gene matches. CDR3 DNA: TGTGCCAGCAGCCCACTAGCGGGGGGGCCCCCAAGCACAGATACGCAGTATTTT. Encoded protein: CASSPLAGGPPSTDTQYF.

This clonotype has more than one count but fewer than ten. The chain is built from TRBV7-2 and TRBJ2-7; unclear D gene. V dropped 1 base and J dropped 7 bases, with 5 bases sitting between them. This CDR3 has 11 amino acids. From germline, CDR1 is SGHTA and CDR2 FQGNSA. CDR3: CASSLVGEQYF. The CDR3 DNA follows: TGTGCCAGCAGCTTAGTTGGAGAGCAGTACTTC. The full variable domain, with the rest looked up from reference TRBV7-2 and TRBJ2-7, is GAGVSQSPSNKVTEKGKDVELRCDPISGHTALYWYRQSLGQGLEFLIYFQGNSAPDKSGLPSDRFSAERTGGSVSTLTIQRTQQEDSAVYLCASSLVGEQYFGPGTRLTVT.